The 6 T cell receptor beta chains reported below all come from one sample, sequenced in a study of blood T cell repertoires in COVID-19. TCRdb keeps only in-frame clones here, not all; method: immunoSEQ multiplex PCR. The sample shows roughly 250,000 clones, over 80% of them seen only once. The specimen sequenced was peripheral blood. These receptors all come from a middle-aged woman with acute or convalescent COVID-19.

V is TRBV6-6 and J is TRBJ1-2, with D perhaps TRBD1 (5 bases). Trimming pared 2 bases from V and 5 bases from J, leaving 15 bases between. Germline V gives CDR1 MNHNY, CDR2 SVGAGI (reference sequence). This CDR3 comprises 15 residues. The CDR3 bases are TGTGCCAGCAGTTACCCCGGGGACTTCTTGTATGGCTACACCTTC. Protein product: CASSYPGDFLYGYTF.

The chain joins TRBV11-2 to TRBJ1-2; TRBD1 aligns across 12 bases. This CDR3 has 16 amino acids. Germline V gives CDR1 SGHAT, CDR2 FQNNGV. V trimming: 7 bases; J trimming: 4 bases; junction bases outside the gene matches: 10. CDR3 residues: CASTPRDRGLGYGYTF. The CDR3 DNA reads TGTGCCAGCACCCCGCGGGACAGGGGGCTGGGCTATGGCTACACCTTC.

The chain uses TRBV7-9 and TRBJ1-1; 12 bases agree with TRBD1. CDR3 length: 17 residues. V shed 5 bases and J 6 bases; nucleotides not matched to a gene: 13. The germline gives CDR1 SEHNR, CDR2 FQNEAQ (reference sequence). The CDR3 protein is CASSKRDRGRGDAEAFF. CDR3 bases: TGTGCCAGCAGCAAACGGGACAGGGGGCGCGGAGACGCTGAAGCTTTCTTT. The full variable domain, rest sourced from reference TRBV7-9 and TRBJ1-1, is DTGVSQNPRHKITKRGQNVTFRCDPISEHNRLYWYRQTLGQGPEFLTYFQNEAQLEKSRLLSDRFSAERPKGSFSTLEIQRTEQGDSAMYLCASSKRDRGRGDAEAFFGQGTRLTVV.

The V call is TRBV14, the J call TRBJ1-6; D is possibly TRBD1 (6 bases). The CDR3 consists of 16 residues. Trimming shortened V by 2 bases and J by 10 bases, and 18 bases separated the two germline ends. The germline CDR1 and CDR2 sequences are SGHDN and FVKESK. The chain's CDR3 is CASSQRQDVADSPLHF. Written as DNA, the CDR3 is TGTGCCAGCAGCCAACGACAGGACGTTGCCGACTCACCCCTCCACTTT.

This chain connects TRBV3-1 (or the pseudogene TRBV3-2) to TRBJ1-3; 8 bases are a match to TRBD1. J gave up 2 bases and V 5 bases, and 8 bases lay outside the gene matches. CDR3 length equals 16 residues. The germline gives CDR1 LGHDT, CDR2 YNNKEL (reference sequence). The CDR3 sequence: CASSTDRGHAGNTIYF. The CDR3 DNA reads TGTGCCAGCAGCACAGACAGGGGACATGCTGGAAACACCATATATTTT.

The chain's CDR3 is CASRPGQGGYYGYTF. CDR3 DNA: TGTGCCAGCAGACCAGGACAGGGAGGGTACTATGGCTACACCTTC. This chain connects TRBV6-5 to TRBJ1-2, with 8 bases aligning to TRBD1. The CDR3 is made up of 15 amino acids. The germline V gene has CDR1 MNHEY and CDR2 SVGAGI. The trim removed 6 bases at V and 3 bases at J, leaving 9 bases unmatched.